This entry is about one T cell receptor beta chain. This sample was included in a study of blood T cell repertoires in COVID-19. Across the study: Donors in the United States, Italy and Spain gave samples during acute or convalescent COVID-19.

In the original workflow: Quantification of nucleated cells was approximated via reference gene primer amplification. Only in-frame clones appear in the TCRdb table, and some are missing; sequencing was by immunoSEQ multiplex PCR. That table supplies the V and J calls and clone size; D and trimming were determined from the DNA. The sample carries about 50,000 clones, 75% to 90% recorded once. The sequenced sample consisted of peripheral blood. This clonotype originated in a man in his 60s with acute or convalescent COVID-19.

DNA of the CDR3: TGCGCCAGCAGCCCAATAATTAGCGGGAGTGGGGGTGAGCAGTTCTTC. It translates to CASSPIISGSGGEQFF. The chain combines TRBV5-1 with TRBJ2-1, with 9 positions matching TRBD2. Germline CDR1 SGHRS, CDR2 YFSETQ. The CDR3 has 16 amino acids. V shed 4 bases and J 9 bases; nucleotides not matched to a gene: 14.